The rows below give T cell receptor beta chains drawn from one sample of a study of low-dose radiotherapy and immunotherapy resistance in tumors. TCRdb reanalysed the reads using MiXCR and keeps one entry per CDR3 protein. The repertoire has more than 50,000 distinct CDR3 sequences, less than 30% of them found once; the top ten carry 6.6%. Sequencing used PBMCs, obtained before treatment. The receptor source for this set is a male donor with rectosigmoid adenocarcinoma. Both conserved end residues are part of each CDR3. D genes are given only for firm matches. Only part of the rows carry a size: once, few, many, or a class if the clone is expanded.

DNA,CDR3,D,V,J,size
TGTGCCAGCACCAGATCCATCACAGATACGCAGTATTTT,CASTRSITDTQYF,NA,TRBV27,TRBJ2-3,NA
TGCGCCAGCCAGGGGGAGAATCAGCCCCAGCATTTT,CASQGENQPQHF,TRBD1,TRBV10-2,TRBJ1-5,many
TGTGCCAGCAGCCAAGGACGAGACGGGCAGTTCTTC,CASSQGRDGQFF,NA,TRBV3-1,TRBJ2-1,many
TGTGCCAGCAGCTTGGTGGGTGGGGGAGGCACTGAAGCTTTCTTT,CASSLVGGGGTEAFF,NA,TRBV5-6,TRBJ1-1,NA
TGCGCCAGCAGCCAAGGACTAGCGGGAGCCTACAATGAGCAGTTCTTC,CASSQGLAGAYNEQFF,TRBD2,TRBV4-3,TRBJ2-1,few
TGTGCCAGCACCGGGACTAGCATCCACAATGAGCAGTTCTTC,CASTGTSIHNEQFF,TRBD2,TRBV7-2,TRBJ2-1,many
TGTGCCAGCAACGGATACGGGGTTTCGGGCACCTATGGCTACACCTTC,CASNGYGVSGTYGYTF,NA,TRBV11-2,TRBJ1-2,many
TGTGCCAGCCCGACAGATGCGAACACTGAAGCTTTCTTT,CASPTDANTEAFF,NA,TRBV6-1,TRBJ1-1,NA
TGTGCCAGCAGCGGGGGGGCAGGGGGGACAGATACGCAGTATTTT,CASSGGAGGTDTQYF,NA,TRBV7-8,TRBJ2-3,many
TGTGCCAGTAGTATAGCGTCGGGGAAGGGAGAGACCCAGTACTTC,CASSIASGKGETQYF,NA,TRBV19,TRBJ2-5,many
TGTGCCAGCAGCTCCGTAGGGACGGTCTACAATGAGCAGTTCTTC,CASSSVGTVYNEQFF,NA,TRBV7-9,TRBJ2-1,many